The clone carrying this T cell receptor beta chain appeared once. This specimen comes from a study of blood T cell repertoires in COVID-19. Overall study: Acute and convalescent COVID-19 specimens originated in the United States, Italy and Spain. Nucleic acid was either cDNA or gDNA, and it came from T cells, B-cell-depleted T cells, or PBMCs.

CDR3 size: 16 residues. J gave up 5 bases and V 6 bases, and 12 bases lay outside the gene matches. Germline CDR1 reads ENHRY; CDR2 reads SYGVKD. Source study methods: From reference gene primer amplification, estimates of nucleated cell counts were derived. Sequencing was performed with immunoSEQ multiplex PCR; in TCRdb, only in-frame clones are kept and a portion is missing. The DNA was the basis for D and trimming; V, J and clone size are from that table. The table lists roughly 150,000 clones, 75% to 90% of them singletons, with around 15% in the top ten. The TCR was taken from a woman aged 40 to 50 with acute or convalescent COVID-19. Source material: peripheral blood. This chain uses TRBV10-3 with TRBJ2-1, with 8 bases aligning to TRBD2. The CDR3 is CAISHTLAEADNEQFF. CDR3 sequence (DNA): TGTGCCATCAGCCATACACTAGCGGAAGCAGACAATGAGCAGTTCTTC.